This record covers a single T cell receptor (beta chain). Its antigen is currently unknown. The isolated RNA, all of it, was reverse transcribed, so expressed TCRB transcripts were what got sequenced. An average approximately 3.3 million reads came from naive, central memory and regulatory T cell samples. The table came from immunoSEQ multiplex PCR; TCRdb's copy has only in-frame clones and leaves some out. The sample holds roughly 290,000 clones; about 8.5% are singletons and the top ten take under 1.3%. This entry is derived from a study of beta chain features in type 1 diabetes. The CDR3 sequence is 15 residues long. The V gene lost 5 bases and the J gene lost 4 bases, with 16 bases spanning the gap. The V gene's germline CDR1 is SGHTA and CDR2 FQGTGA. Study observations and caveats: Naive, central memory and regulatory TCRB repertoires appeared more similar among patients than healthy donors. The study left unresolved whether HLA type influences TCRB rearrangement.

The rearrangement uses TRBV7-3 and TRBJ2-3; tentative D call: TRBD1 (5 bases). Sequenced: central memory CD4+ T cells from blood. This clonotype was obtained from a woman aged 18-29 years in good health. CDR3 amino acids: CASSPTRELADTQYF. As DNA, the CDR3 is TGTGCCAGCAGCCCAACCAGGGAATTAGCAGATACGCAGTATTTT.